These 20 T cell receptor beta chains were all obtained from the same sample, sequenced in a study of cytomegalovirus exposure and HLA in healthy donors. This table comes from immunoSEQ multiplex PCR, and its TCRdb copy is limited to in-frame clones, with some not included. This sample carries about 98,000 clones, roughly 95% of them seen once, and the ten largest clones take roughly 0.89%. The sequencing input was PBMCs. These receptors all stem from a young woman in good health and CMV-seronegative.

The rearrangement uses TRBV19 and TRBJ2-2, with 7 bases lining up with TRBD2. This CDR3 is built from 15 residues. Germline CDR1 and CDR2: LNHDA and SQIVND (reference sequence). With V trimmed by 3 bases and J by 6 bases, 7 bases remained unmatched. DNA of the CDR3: TGTGCCAGTAGTATCAGCGGGGTTCTTTCCGGGGAGCTGTTTTTT. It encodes CASSISGVLSGELFF. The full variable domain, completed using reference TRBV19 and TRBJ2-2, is DGGITQSPKYLFRKEGQNVTLSCEQNLNHDAMYWYRQDPGQGLRLIYYSQIVNDFQKGDIAEGYSVSREKKESFPLTVTSAQKNPTAFYLCASSISGVLSGELFFGEGSRLTVL.

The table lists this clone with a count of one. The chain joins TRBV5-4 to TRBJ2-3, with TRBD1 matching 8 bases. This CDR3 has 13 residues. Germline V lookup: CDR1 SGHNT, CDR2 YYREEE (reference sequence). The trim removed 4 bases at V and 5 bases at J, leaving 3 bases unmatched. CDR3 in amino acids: CASSRQGIDTQYF. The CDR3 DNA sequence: TGTGCCAGCAGCAGACAGGGGATAGATACGCAGTATTTT.

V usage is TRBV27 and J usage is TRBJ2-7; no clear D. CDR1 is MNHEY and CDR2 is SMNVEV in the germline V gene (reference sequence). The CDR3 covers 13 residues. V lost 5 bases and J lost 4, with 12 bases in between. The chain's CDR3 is CASSPPRLYEQYF. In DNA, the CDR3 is TGTGCCAGCAGTCCTCCCCGTCTTTACGAGCAGTACTTC.

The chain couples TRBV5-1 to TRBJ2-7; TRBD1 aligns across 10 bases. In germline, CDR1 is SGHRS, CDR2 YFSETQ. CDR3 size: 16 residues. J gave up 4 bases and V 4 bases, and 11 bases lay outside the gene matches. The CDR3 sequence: CASSPKLDRGQYEQYF. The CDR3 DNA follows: TGCGCCAGCAGCCCTAAGCTAGACAGGGGGCAATACGAGCAGTACTTC.

CDR3 in DNA: TGTGCCAGCAGCGTAGGTCTAGCGGGGGACATCACAGATACGCAGTATTTT. It codes for CASSVGLAGDITDTQYF. V is TRBV9 and J is TRBJ2-3; 10 bases line up with TRBD2. Per the germline V gene, CDR1 is SGDLS and CDR2 is YYNGEE. Trimming took 0 bases from V and 2 from J; bases not matched to a gene: 6. The CDR3 runs 17 residues.

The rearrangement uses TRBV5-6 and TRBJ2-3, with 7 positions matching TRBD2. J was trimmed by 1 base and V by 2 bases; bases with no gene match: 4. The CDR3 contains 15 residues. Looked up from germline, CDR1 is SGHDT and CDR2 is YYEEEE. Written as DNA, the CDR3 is TGTGCCAGCAGCTTAAGGGCGGGAGGCACAGATACGCAGTATTTT. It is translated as CASSLRAGGTDTQYF. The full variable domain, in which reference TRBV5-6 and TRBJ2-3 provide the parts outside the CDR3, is DAGVTQSPTHLIKTRGQQVTLRCSPKSGHDTVSWYQQALGQGPQFIFQYYEEEERQRGNFPDRFSGHQFPNYSSELNVNALLLGDSALYLCASSLRAGGTDTQYFGPGTRLTVL.

CDR3 in DNA: TGTGCCAGCAGTTTTCGTCCAGCGGCTGAAGCTTTCTTT. Translated, it gives CASSFRPAAEAFF. This chain links TRBV27 with TRBJ1-1; D ambiguous. Trimming removed 3 bases from V and 6 bases from J, with 11 bases in between. This CDR3 region has 13 residues. Per germline, CDR1 MNHEY and CDR2 SMNVEV (reference sequence).

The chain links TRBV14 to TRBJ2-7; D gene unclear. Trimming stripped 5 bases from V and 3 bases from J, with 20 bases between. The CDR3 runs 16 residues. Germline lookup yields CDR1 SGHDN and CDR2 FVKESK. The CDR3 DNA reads TGTGCCAGCAGCAGTGCCGTACGATCTAAGAGCTACGAGCAGTACTTC. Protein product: CASSSAVRSKSYEQYF.

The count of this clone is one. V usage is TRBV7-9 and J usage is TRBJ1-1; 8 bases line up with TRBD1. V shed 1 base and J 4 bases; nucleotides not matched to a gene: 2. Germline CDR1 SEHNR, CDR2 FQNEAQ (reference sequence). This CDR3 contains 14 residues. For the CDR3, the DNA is TGTGCCAGCAGCTTAGGGACAGGGCTCACTGAAGCTTTCTTT. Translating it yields CASSLGTGLTEAFF.

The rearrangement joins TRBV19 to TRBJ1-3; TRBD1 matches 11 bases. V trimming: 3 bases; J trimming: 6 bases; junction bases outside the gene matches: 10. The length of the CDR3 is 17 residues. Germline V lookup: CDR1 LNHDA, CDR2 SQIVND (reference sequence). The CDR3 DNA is TGTGCCAGTAGTATTGGGACAGGGGGTAGGTTAGAAAACACCATATATTTT. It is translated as CASSIGTGGRLENTIYF.

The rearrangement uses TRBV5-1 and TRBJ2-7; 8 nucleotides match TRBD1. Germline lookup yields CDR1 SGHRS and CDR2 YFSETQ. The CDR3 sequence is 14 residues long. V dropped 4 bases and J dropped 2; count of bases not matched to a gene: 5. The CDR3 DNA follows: TGCGCCAGCAGCGTGGACAGGGAGACCTACGAGCAGTACTTC. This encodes CASSVDRETYEQYF.

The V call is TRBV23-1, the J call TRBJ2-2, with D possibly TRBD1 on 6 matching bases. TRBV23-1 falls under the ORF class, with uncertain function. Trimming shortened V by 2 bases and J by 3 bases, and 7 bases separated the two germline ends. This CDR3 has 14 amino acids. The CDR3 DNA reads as TGCGCCAGCAGTCAAAGACAGGACACCGGGGAGCTGTTTTTT. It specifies CASSQRQDTGELFF.

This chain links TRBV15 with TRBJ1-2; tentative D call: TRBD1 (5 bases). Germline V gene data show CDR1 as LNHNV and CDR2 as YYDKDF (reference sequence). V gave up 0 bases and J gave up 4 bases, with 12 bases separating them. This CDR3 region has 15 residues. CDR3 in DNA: TGTGCCACCAGCAGAGAACGGGGGGAGGCCTATGGCTACACCTTC. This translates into CATSRERGEAYGYTF.

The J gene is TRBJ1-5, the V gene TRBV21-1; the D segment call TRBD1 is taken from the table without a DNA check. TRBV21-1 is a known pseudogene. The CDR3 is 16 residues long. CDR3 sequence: CASIKPGGSGRQPQHF. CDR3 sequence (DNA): TGTGCCAGCATTAAGCCAGGGGGCTCGGGGAGACAGCCCCAGCATTTT.

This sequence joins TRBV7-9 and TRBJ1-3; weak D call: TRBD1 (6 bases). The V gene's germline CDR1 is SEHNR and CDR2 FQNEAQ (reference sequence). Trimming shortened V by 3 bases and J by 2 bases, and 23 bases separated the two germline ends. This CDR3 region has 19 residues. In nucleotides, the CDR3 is TGTGCCAGCAGCTTGGTCCCGGGGGGCGGTCCTTTTCCTGGAAACACCATATATTTT. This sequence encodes CASSLVPGGGPFPGNTIYF.

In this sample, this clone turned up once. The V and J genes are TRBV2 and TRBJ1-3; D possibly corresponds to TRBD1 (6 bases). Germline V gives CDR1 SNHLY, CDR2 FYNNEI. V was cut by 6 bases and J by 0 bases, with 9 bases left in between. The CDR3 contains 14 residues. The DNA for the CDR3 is TGTGCCAGCAGCGGGGGGCACTCTGGAAACACCATATATTTT. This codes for CASSGGHSGNTIYF.

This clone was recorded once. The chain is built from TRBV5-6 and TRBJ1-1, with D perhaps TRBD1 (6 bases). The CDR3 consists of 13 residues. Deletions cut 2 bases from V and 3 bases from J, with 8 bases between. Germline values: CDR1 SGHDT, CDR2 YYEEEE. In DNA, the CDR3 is TGTGCCAGCAGCTTTCCAGGGGACACTGAAGCTTTCTTT. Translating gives CASSFPGDTEAFF.

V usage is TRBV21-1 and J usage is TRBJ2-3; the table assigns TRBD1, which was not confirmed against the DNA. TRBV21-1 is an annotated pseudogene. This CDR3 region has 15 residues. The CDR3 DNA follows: TGTGCCAGCAGCGACCGGGACAGGGGGATGGATACGCAGTATTTT. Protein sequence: CASSDRDRGMDTQYF.

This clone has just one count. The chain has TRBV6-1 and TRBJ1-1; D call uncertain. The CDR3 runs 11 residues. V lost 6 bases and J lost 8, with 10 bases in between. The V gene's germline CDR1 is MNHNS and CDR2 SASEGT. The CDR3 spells CASRDTFEAFF. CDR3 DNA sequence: TGTGCCAGCAGAGACACCTTCGAAGCTTTCTTT.

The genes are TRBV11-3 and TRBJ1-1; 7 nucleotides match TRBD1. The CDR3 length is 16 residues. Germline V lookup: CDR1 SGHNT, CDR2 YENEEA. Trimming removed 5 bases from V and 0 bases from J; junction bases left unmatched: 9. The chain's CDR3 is CASSPRQGLMNTEAFF. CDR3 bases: TGTGCCAGCAGCCCACGACAGGGTCTCATGAACACTGAAGCTTTCTTT. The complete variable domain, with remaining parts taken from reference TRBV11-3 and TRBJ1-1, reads EAGVVQSPRYKIIEKKQPVAFWCNPISGHNTLYWYLQNLGQGPELLIRYENEEAVDDSQLPKDRFSAERLKGVDSTLKIQPAELGDSAVYLCASSPRQGLMNTEAFFGQGTRLTVV.